A single sample gave rise to the 27 T cell receptor beta chains below, sequenced in a study of T-cell memory formation after mild COVID-19. TCRdb used MiXCR to reprocess the 5' RACE reads, holding one entry per CDR3 protein. The sample lists fewer than 350,000 distinct CDR3 sequences; approximately 15% were seen once. Input material: PBMCs or a T cell subset sorted from them (not recorded which). The source of these receptors is a man aged 18 to 35 who had mild COVID-19 (a few samples of this study predate the infection). Cell type and time point are not known.

V usage is TRBV27 and J usage is TRBJ2-7; TRBD1 aligns across 7 bases. The CDR3 sequence is 14 residues long. With 4 bases clipped from V and 3 bases from J, the junction kept 6 bases outside the gene matches. Germline lookup yields CDR1 MNHEY and CDR2 SMNVEV (reference sequence). The CDR3: CASSSTGYGYEQYF. In nucleotides, the CDR3 is TGTGCCAGCAGTTCGACAGGGTACGGCTACGAGCAGTACTTC.

This clonotype was seen only a few times. The chain has TRBV21-1 and TRBJ2-5; the table's D call TRBD2 went unverified against the DNA. TRBV21-1 is an annotated pseudogene. CDR3 length: 13 residues. The CDR3 bases are TGTGCCAGCAGCAAAGGCGGGCAAGAGACCCAGTACTTC. It translates to CASSKGGQETQYF.

This clonotype was detected many times. The CDR3 region is CASSVVGGRGNEQFF. In DNA form, the CDR3 reads TGTGCCAGCAGCGTAGTGGGGGGCAGGGGCAATGAGCAGTTCTTC. The chain uses TRBV9 and TRBJ2-1; D may correspond to TRBD1 or TRBD2 (6 bases each). The V end lost 0 bases, the J end lost 6 bases, and 13 bases lay between the germline ends. The CDR3 loop spans 15 amino acids. The germline V gene encodes CDR1 SGDLS and CDR2 YYNGEE. The complete variable domain, with remaining parts taken from reference TRBV9 and TRBJ2-1, reads DSGVTQTPKHLITATGQRVTLRCSPRSGDLSVYWYQQSLDQGLQFLIQYYNGEERAKGNILERFSAQQFPDLHSELNLSSLELGDSALYFCASSVVGGRGNEQFFGPGTRLTVL.

V usage is TRBV7-2 and J usage is TRBJ2-1; 7 bases fit TRBD1. The CDR3 totals 15 residues. CDR1 and CDR2 from the germline V gene are SGHTA and FQGNSA. V trimming: 4 bases; J trimming: 5 bases; junction bases outside the gene matches: 8. The CDR3 sequence is CASSSPTGVDNEQFF. The CDR3 nucleotides read TGTGCCAGCAGCTCCCCCACAGGGGTGGACAATGAGCAGTTCTTC.

The chain joins TRBV18 to TRBJ2-7; possible D gene TRBD1, 5 bases. Trimming took off 6 bases at V and 4 bases at J, with 10 bases between the two ends. Germline-derived CDR1 and CDR2 are KGHSH and LQKENI. CDR3 length: 12 amino acids. The CDR3 coding sequence is TGTGCCAGCTCCTTTACAGGATACGAGCAGTACGTC. Protein: CASSFTGYEQYV.

The genes are TRBV29-1 and TRBJ2-7, with no clear D. The CDR3 loop spans 12 amino acids. V was pared by 3 bases and J by 0 bases, with 6 bases between. Germline assignment: CDR1 SQVTM and CDR2 ANQGSEA. In DNA, the CDR3 is TGCAGCGTTGATACAGCCTCCTACGAGCAGTACTTC. It is translated as CSVDTASYEQYF.

A few counts support this clonotype. V is TRBV4-2 and J is TRBJ1-1; D gene unclear. Germline V lookup: CDR1 LGHNA, CDR2 YNFKEQ. The length of the CDR3 is 14 residues. Trimming removed 1 base at V and 4 bases at J, with 10 bases between. The CDR3 is CASSQVRGITEAFF. In nucleotides, the CDR3 is TGTGCCAGCAGCCAAGTAAGAGGGATCACTGAAGCTTTCTTT.

This clonotype was detected a few times. V gene TRBV4-1 combines with J gene TRBJ1-6, with D unclear. The V gene lost 1 base and the J gene lost 6 bases, with 13 bases spanning the gap. The CDR3 runs to 16 residues. In germline, CDR1 is MGHRA, CDR2 YSYEKL. In DNA form, the CDR3 reads TGCGCCAGCAGCCAAGTTCTACAGAGACTTAATTCACCCCTCCACTTT. Encoded protein: CASSQVLQRLNSPLHF.

This clonotype has just a few counts. The chain couples TRBV7-2 to TRBJ1-1, with D tentatively TRBD1 (5 bases). V was pared by 6 bases and J by 5 bases, with 19 bases between. There are 15 residues in the CDR3. The germline gives CDR1 SGHTA, CDR2 FQGNSA. For the CDR3, the DNA is TGTGCCAGCAGGTGGCCCGGGGCGCTGTCGACTGAAGCTTTCTTT. Its protein product is CASRWPGALSTEAFF.

This chain connects TRBV28 to TRBJ2-7, with unresolved D. The CDR3 totals 11 residues. The V gene's germline CDR1 is MDHEN and CDR2 SYDVKM. V lost 8 bases, J lost 2 bases, and 7 bases lay in between. The CDR3 DNA follows: TGTGCCAGCGGTGACACCTACGAGCAGTACGTC. Its protein is CASGDTYEQYV.

V gene TRBV6-5 combines with J gene TRBJ1-1; D is unresolved. With 4 bases removed from V and 4 bases from J, the gap between germline ends came to 13 bases. The CDR3 totals 14 residues. Germline V gene sequence: CDR1 MNHEY, CDR2 SVGAGI. This CDR3 is CASSSSESSTEAFF. CDR3 DNA: TGTGCCAGCAGTTCTTCAGAGTCTAGCACTGAAGCTTTCTTT.

This clonotype was recorded many times. The chain couples TRBV12-3 or TRBV12-4 to TRBJ2-2; 9 nucleotides match TRBD2. J was trimmed by 0 bases and V by 6 bases; bases with no gene match: 2. The CDR3 covers 15 residues. CDR3 sequence: CASRTSGSNTGELFF. In DNA, the CDR3 is TGTGCCAGCAGGACTAGCGGCTCGAACACCGGGGAGCTGTTTTTT.

This clonotype appeared many times. The chain has TRBV5-4 and TRBJ2-7, with TRBD1 matching 7 bases. CDR1 SGHNT and CDR2 YYREEE come from the germline V gene (reference sequence). CDR3 length equals 14 residues. Trimming at V came to 0 bases and at J to 6 bases, leaving 6 bases not matched to a gene. For the CDR3, the DNA is TGTGCCAGCAGCTTGGTGGGGACAGTCGGCGAGCAGTACTTC. Its translation is CASSLVGTVGEQYF.

The chain recombines TRBV19 with TRBJ1-1; 8 bases line up with TRBD1. V dropped 6 bases and J dropped 1; count of bases not matched to a gene: 1. The CDR3 totals 13 residues. CDR1 LNHDA and CDR2 SQIVND come from the germline V gene (reference sequence). This CDR3 reads CASRGQENTEAFF. The CDR3 DNA sequence: TGTGCCAGTAGGGGACAGGAGAACACTGAAGCTTTCTTT.

This clonotype has just a few counts. V usage is TRBV11-2 and J usage is TRBJ2-5; no reliable D call. CDR3 size: 14 residues. Germline-derived CDR1 and CDR2 are SGHAT and FQNNGV. Trimming stripped 4 bases from V and 5 bases from J, with 14 bases between. CDR3 coding DNA: TGTGCCAGCAGCTCAAATAGAGGCTCGGAGACCCAGTACTTC. Translating it yields CASSSNRGSETQYF.

The chain is built from TRBV20-1 and TRBJ2-1; 10 positions agree with TRBD2. CDR1 DFQATT and CDR2 SNEGSKA come from the germline V gene (reference sequence). The CDR3 has 15 residues. V lost 2 bases, J lost 9 bases, and 10 bases stayed unmatched. The CDR3 nucleotides read TGCAGTGCTAGACCATCGGGAATAGCGGGGGGTGAGCAGTTCTTC. It yields the protein CSARPSGIAGGEQFF.

The chain recombines TRBV7-2 with TRBJ1-1, with 9 bases aligning to TRBD1. Germline CDR1 reads SGHTA; CDR2 reads FQGNSA. The CDR3 is 15 residues long. Trimming took 5 bases from V and 1 from J; bases not matched to a gene: 5. The CDR3 region has the DNA TGTGCCAGCAGCGCCCAGGGACAGGGGAACACTGAAGCTTTCTTT. It yields the protein CASSAQGQGNTEAFF.

This clonotype has only a few counts. The chain has TRBV11-1 and TRBJ2-7; no clear D gene. This CDR3 is built from 15 residues. The germline CDR1 and CDR2 sequences are SGHAT and FQDESV (reference sequence). V lost 0 bases and J 3 bases, leaving 12 bases between the germline ends. The CDR3 sequence: CASSLAPNVNYEQYV. The CDR3 bases are TGTGCCAGCAGCTTAGCGCCAAACGTGAACTACGAGCAGTACGTC.

This clonotype was seen a handful of times. V and J are TRBV20-1 and TRBJ2-7; TRBD1 agrees at 7 bases. V dropped 6 bases and J dropped 3; count of bases not matched to a gene: 5. The CDR3 extends over 12 amino acids. Germline CDR1 and CDR2: DFQATT and SNEGSKA (reference sequence). The CDR3 sequence is CSAPGQYYEQYV. CDR3 DNA sequence: TGCAGTGCCCCGGGACAGTACTACGAGCAGTACGTC.

This clonotype was counted a few times. The chain is built from TRBV7-2 and TRBJ2-1, with D tentatively TRBD1 (6 bases). V lost 7 bases and J lost 10, with 26 bases in between. Looked up from germline, CDR1 is SGHTA and CDR2 is FQGNSA. The CDR3 spans 16 residues. The CDR3 region has the DNA TGTGCCAGCACCCCTTTAACCCTTGGGCAGGGGAACGAGCAGTTCTTC. Protein: CASTPLTLGQGNEQFF. Full variable domain (rest looked up from reference TRBV7-2 and TRBJ2-1): GAGVSQSPSNKVTEKGKDVELRCDPISGHTALYWYRQSLGQGLEFLIYFQGNSAPDKSGLPSDRFSAERTGGSVSTLTIQRTQQEDSAVYLCASTPLTLGQGNEQFFGPGTRLTVL.

The sample holds a few counts of this clonotype. The chain uses TRBV4-3 and TRBJ1-6; the D gene is possibly TRBD1 (5 bases). This CDR3 spans 14 amino acids. CDR1 and CDR2 from the germline V gene are LGHNA and YSLEER. Trimming stripped 9 bases from V and 9 bases from J, with 18 bases between. The CDR3 protein is CASAWGNRGSPLHF. In DNA form, the CDR3 reads TGCGCCAGTGCCTGGGGGAATCGTGGTTCACCCCTCCACTTT.

The chain combines TRBV15 with TRBJ2-1; D ambiguous. CDR3 length: 15 amino acids. The germline gives CDR1 LNHNV, CDR2 YYDKDF (reference sequence). V lost 1 base and J 1 base, leaving 8 bases between the germline ends. The CDR3 nucleotides read TGTGCCACCAGCAGAGGGGCTCTTTCCTACAATGAGCAGTTCTTC. Translation gives CATSRGALSYNEQFF.

There are a few counts of this clonotype. The rearrangement joins TRBV11-2 to TRBJ2-7; possibly TRBD2 for D (5 bases). This CDR3 is 14 amino acids long. Germline CDR1 and CDR2: SGHAT and FQNNGV. V was trimmed by 1 base and J by 4 bases, leaving 11 bases between them. The CDR3 spells CASSLVPGGYEQYV. CDR3 nucleotide sequence: TGTGCCAGCAGCTTAGTACCGGGCGGGTACGAGCAGTACGTC.

The J gene is TRBJ1-1, the V gene TRBV2; 10 bases match TRBD1. This CDR3 spans 15 amino acids. CDR1 and CDR2 (germline): SNHLY, FYNNEI. V dropped 0 bases and J dropped 6; count of bases not matched to a gene: 4. The CDR3 DNA sequence: TGTGCCAGCAGTGAAGCTAGGGACAGGGGCCCTGAAGCTTTCTTT. This sequence encodes CASSEARDRGPEAFF.

This clonotype was seen a few times. One junction end does not reproduce the germline sequence, and a read error may be involved. The chain recombines TRBV6-1 with TRBJ2-1; tentatively, D is TRBD1 or TRBD2 (5 bases each). The CDR3 is made up of 11 amino acids. Per germline, CDR1 MNHNS and CDR2 SASEGT. The DNA for the CDR3 is TGTGCCAGCAGGAGGGGCTGGACAAGTGTCTTC. This encodes CASRRGWTSVF.

This rearrangement joins TRBV6-5 to TRBJ2-7, with D perhaps matching TRBD2 (7 bases). The germline CDR1 and CDR2 sequences are MNHEY and SVGAGI. CDR3 length: 15 residues. V lost 6 bases and J 7 bases, leaving 22 bases between the germline ends. CDR3 nucleotide sequence: TGTGCCAGCAGGAGGCGGCAGCTGAGGGGGGGGGAGCAGTACTTC. Encoded protein: CASRRRQLRGGEQYF.

This clonotype came up a few times. The V gene is TRBV18, the J gene TRBJ1-1; D may be TRBD1 (6 bases). V was clipped by 6 bases and J by 6 bases, with 14 bases between them. There are 13 residues in the CDR3. The germline V gene has CDR1 KGHSH and CDR2 LQKENI. The CDR3 nucleotides read TGTGCCAGCTCCTCAGGGGCGGAAGCTGAAGCTTTCTTT. Protein: CASSSGAEAEAFF.